The rows below give T cell receptor beta chains drawn from one sample of a study of regulatory T cells in long-lasting Graves disease. TCRdb redid the calling of the multiplex PCR reads with MiXCR, one entry per CDR3 protein. Of fewer than 350,000 distinct CDR3 sequences in the sample, 15% to 20% were seen once. Specimen: peripheral blood mononuclear cells (PBMCs), collected at new diagnosis, from a patient treated with antithyroid drugs. Source of these receptors: a female donor with Graves disease. Each CDR3 is given with its conserved first and last residue.

TRBV12-3/TRBV12-4,TRBJ1-3,CASSSTPGHSGNTIYF
TRBV11-1,TRBJ2-1,CASSREGWNNEQFF
TRBV6-1,TRBJ2-5,CASSDSPGQMETQYF
TRBV6-1,TRBJ1-1,CASSEVGPDGEAFF
TRBV2,TRBJ2-7,CASIQGTRQWSSYEQYF
TRBV14,TRBJ2-1,CASSQSVGNPYNEQFF
TRBV5-1,TRBJ1-2,CASRGQTLTNYGYTF
TRBV18,TRBJ2-1,CASSRASGNNEQFF
TRBV13,TRBJ2-2,CASSIGTSGITGELFF
TRBV20-1,TRBJ1-3,CSADLGGVSGNTIYF
TRBV9,TRBJ2-7,CASSVVSEGAGEQYF
TRBV20-1,TRBJ2-2,CSARPPGLAGVIGELFF
TRBV30,TRBJ2-3,CAWGPGTAGPYF
TRBV7-8,TRBJ2-7,CASSQAGGLYEQYF
TRBV20-1,TRBJ2-5,CSANLAGDQGKTQYF
TRBV20-1,TRBJ1-1,CSAYRQGVHSEAFF
TRBV7-2,TRBJ2-7,CASSFLAGGPTFNEQYF
TRBV9,TRBJ2-1,CASSVGRGEQFF
TRBV24-1,TRBJ2-1,CATTSSGSADEQFF
TRBV29-1,TRBJ1-1,CSVERGSEWDTEAFF
TRBV2,TRBJ1-3,CASSEVLWGSNPGNTIYF
TRBV19,TRBJ1-2,CASSRKEGAGSHGYTF